This T cell receptor (beta chain) was sequenced in a study of sequential checkpoint blockade in melanoma. Study at large: Randomization was 1:1 between first-line nivolumab→ipilimumab and ipilimumab→nivolumab. After nivolumab or ipilimumab alone, about 22 patients had week-13 rebiopsies. Maintenance nivolumab came after either treatment sequence.

The method was immunoSEQ multiplex PCR; TCRdb's version includes in-frame clones alone and lacks a portion of them. In the table there are about 9,600 clones, around 24% of which are singletons. Within the sample, this clone is large. Antigen: not known. The V gene lost 5 bases and the J gene lost 7 bases, with 18 bases spanning the gap. Germline loops: CDR1 WSHSY, CDR2 SAAADI. The CDR3 spans 14 residues. Treatment denoted: randomized to nivolumab then ipilimumab (arm A) or the reverse (arm B). Findings of the study overall: PD-L1 staining and CD8+ counts, not mutational load, tracked tumor T-cell clonality.

This clonotype originated in a human donor with melanoma. Sequenced here: tumor tissue (inferred from file names), sampled from a patient given nivolumab and ipilimumab in sequence. The chain joins TRBV10-2 to TRBJ2-7; tentatively, D is TRBD1 or TRBD2 (5 bases each). In nucleotides, the CDR3 is TGCGCCAGCAGTCATCCGGGGACCGGACGGGAGCAGTACTTC. It specifies CASSHPGTGREQYF.